This T cell receptor beta chain was recovered during a study of blood T cell repertoires in COVID-19 (dated by TCRdb to the early 2020s). Study-wide context: Samples from collaborators originated in the United States, Italy and Spain and spanned both the acute and convalescent phases of COVID-19. The repertoires were released in a freely available public database meant as a resource for research on the immune response to SARS-CoV-2. The prospective study material was composed of cDNA or gDNA derived from T cells, B-cell-depleted T cells, or PBMCs. Subjects who had been exposed to COVID-19, were actively infected with it, or had recovered from it provided the deeply sampled blood TCRbeta repertoires that made up the dataset. HLA class I and class II types, where available, came from metadata supplied by the sample provider rather than from assay-based typing. Samples were obtained from the ongoing ImmuneRACE study (first 160 participants) and from 1,254 subjects provided by 6 global collaborators. The sample metadata nearly always contained a de-identified subject ID, COVID-19 status, age in years and sex.

On this clone: The specificity of this receptor is unknown. No base quality values were provided; no much bigger clone lies one nucleotide off.

The collaborating institutions used their own protocols to collect whole blood in K2EDTA tubes. For TCRbeta analysis, collaborators shipped samples as frozen whole blood, isolated PBMCs, or DNA extracted from either of those sample types. Germline trimming amounts to 6 bases on V and 8 bases on J, with 15 as the count of junction bases outside the gene matches. The germline V gene encodes CDR1 ENHRY and CDR2 SYGVKD. Counted from cysteine to phenylalanine, this CDR3 has 15 amino acids. The sequence is cut down to CDR3 DNA, 45 bases in frame from base 1. The paper's findings and limits, for the study overall: The quantity of clinical and demographic metadata differed by source and by participant and was supplied without curation.

TCRbeta CDR3 regions were amplified from genomic DNA by means of the immunoSEQ Assay, a bias-controlled multiplex PCR. Under the source paper's analysis protocol: Nucleated cell counts per sample were estimated from amplification of reference gene primers within the assay. To quantify the absolute abundance of each unique TCRbeta CDR3 rearrangement, sequence reads were collapsed and filtered. For each sample, productive Simpson clonality was calculated by taking the square root of Simpson's diversity index across productive rearrangements. In its TCRdb copy, this immuneACCESS table keeps in-frame sequences only and misses some clones. Where compared with another copy, unresolved V genes explain less than half of these, and the others have no known cause. V and J calls and clone size follow that table, whereas D and trimming were derived from the DNA. In this sample the table shows some 80,000 clones, about 76% of which occur a single time. 20% of the sample is taken by the ten largest.

This sequence was found in a woman over 75 with active or convalescent COVID-19. This sequence uses TRBV10-3 and TRBJ1-2, with 7 bases aligning to TRBD1. Specimen: peripheral blood. The CDR3: CAISAGTEDLGGYTF. The DNA is as follows: TGTGCCATCAGCGCCGGGACAGAGGACTTGGGGGGCTACACCTTC.